This is a list of T cell receptor beta chains from one sample in a study of OX40 agonist ivuxolimab in advanced cancers. Repertoires were generated with immunoSEQ multiplex PCR, while TCRdb's copy carries only in-frame clones and drops some. The sample includes around 60,000 clones, about 88% of them seen just once. Source: CD4+ or CD8+ T cells sorted from blood, taken in a trial of the OX40 agonist ivuxolimab. Receptors were obtained from an adult with an advanced solid tumor such as melanoma, head and neck, liver or kidney cancer. Both conserved end residues are part of each CDR3. The D gene is left open where the match is weak. Clone size is stated in some rows and not others, as once, few, many or a class when expanded.

d_call | j_call | clone_size | v_call | cdr3_aa | cdr3_nt
NA | TRBJ1-4 | NA | TRBV30 | CAWSGGGVEKLFF | TGTGCCTGGAGTGGGGGCGGGGTCGAAAAACTGTTTTTT
NA | TRBJ2-7 | once | TRBV7-9 | CASSIQGLVSEQYF | TGTGCCAGCAGCATCCAGGGTTTAGTCTCCGAGCAGTACTTC
NA | TRBJ1-5 | NA | TRBV6-5 | CASSWANNNVNQPQHF | TGTGCCAGCAGTTGGGCCAACAATAACGTGAATCAGCCCCAGCATTTT
NA | TRBJ2-1 | NA | TRBV18 | CASSPRQGGYNEQFF | TGTGCCAGCTCACCGCGGCAGGGGGGTTACAATGAGCAGTTCTTC
TRBD2 | TRBJ2-7 | once | TRBV2 | CASSAASGVGEQYF | TGTGCCAGCAGTGCGGCCAGCGGGGTGGGGGAGCAGTACTTC
NA | TRBJ1-3 | NA | TRBV15 | CATSRTPGSSGNTIYF | TGTGCCACCAGCAGAACGCCCGGGAGTTCTGGAAACACCATATATTTT
NA | TRBJ1-3 | NA | TRBV4-2 | CASSQTTSSGNTIYF | TGTGCCAGCAGCCAAACAACCAGCTCTGGAAACACCATATATTTT
NA | TRBJ1-2 | once | TRBV2 | CASSETVDGYTF | TGTGCCAGCAGTGAGACGGTCGATGGCTACACCTTC
NA | TRBJ1-1 | NA | TRBV11-2 | CASSSPGILKPNTEAFF | TGTGCCAGCAGCTCGCCTGGGATCCTAAAACCGAACACTGAAGCTTTCTTT
TRBD1 | TRBJ1-6 | few | TRBV7-9 | CASSESPGTGDFLESPLHF | TGTGCCAGCAGCGAAAGCCCCGGGACAGGGGATTTTCTAGAGTCACCCCTCCACTTT
TRBD1 | TRBJ1-2 | medium-sized | TRBV5-1 | CASSPGDRVVYGYTF | TGCGCCAGCAGTCCAGGAGACAGGGTTGTCTATGGCTACACCTTC
NA | TRBJ1-1 | NA | TRBV7-8 | CASSLDPNTEAFF | TGTGCCAGCAGCTTAGATCCGAACACTGAAGCTTTCTTT
TRBD1 | TRBJ2-2 | NA | TRBV4-1 | CASSFDRVTGELFF | TGCGCCAGCAGCTTCGACAGGGTAACCGGGGAGCTGTTTTTT
TRBD1 | TRBJ1-3 | NA | TRBV7-8 | CASSLERTGAISGNTIYF | TGTGCCAGCAGCTTGGAAAGGACAGGGGCCATCTCTGGAAACACCATATATTTT
NA | TRBJ1-3 | NA | TRBV6-5 | CASKQVISSGNTIYF | TGTGCCAGCAAACAGGTTATCAGCTCTGGAAACACCATATATTTT
NA | TRBJ2-4 | NA | TRBV21-1 | CASSKVTVVRRPKPKNIQYF | TGTGCCAGCAGCAAAGTGACGGTGGTTCGTAGGCCGAAACCCAAAAACATTCAGTACTTC
NA | TRBJ2-1 | NA | TRBV15 | CATSSRGAGNEQFF | TGTGCCACCAGCAGTCGGGGGGCGGGGAATGAGCAGTTCTTC
NA | TRBJ2-5 | NA | TRBV5-6 | CASSLVWKETQYF | TGTGCCAGCAGCTTGGTATGGAAAGAGACCCAGTACTTC
NA | TRBJ2-5 | NA | TRBV7-9 | CASAHTGLVETQYF | TGTGCCAGCGCCCATACAGGGTTGGTGGAGACCCAGTACTTC
NA | TRBJ1-5 | few | TRBV2 | CASSDDLGVQPQHF | TGTGCCAGCAGTGACGATTTGGGGGTTCAGCCCCAGCATTTT